Following are 24 T cell receptor beta chains from one sample sequenced in a study of graft-versus-host responses after intestinal transplantation. TCRdb's copy holds only in-frame clones and misses some; the assay was immunoSEQ multiplex PCR. The sample includes some 10,000 clones, around 84% of them seen just once. Graft tissue was processed to release intraepithelial and lamina propria lymphocytes. Sequencing was performed on ileum tissue, taken less than 550 days after intestinal transplant. The receptors shown here come from a human patient who received an intestinal transplant, so some T cells may come from the graft donor.

The V call is TRBV7-9, the J call TRBJ2-2; the match to TRBD1 covers 9 bases. The CDR3 is 15 residues long. V lost 5 bases, J lost 7 bases, and 8 bases stayed unmatched. The V gene's germline CDR1 is SEHNR and CDR2 FQNEAQ (reference sequence). CDR3 residues: CASSISQGAGGELFF. In nucleotides, the CDR3 is TGTGCCAGCAGCATCTCACAGGGGGCTGGCGGGGAGCTGTTTTTT.

This chain connects TRBV27 to TRBJ1-5; TRBD1 is a possible D gene (5 bases). The CDR3 has 15 amino acids. V lost 0 bases, J lost 1 base, and 7 bases lay in between. From germline, CDR1 is MNHEY and CDR2 SMNVEV (reference sequence). CDR3 region: CASSLSRDSNQPQHF. CDR3 sequence (DNA): TGTGCCAGCAGTTTATCCCGGGACAGCAATCAGCCCCAGCATTTT.

The chain has TRBV6-1 and TRBJ2-5; 7 positions agree with TRBD1. With the DNA end fitting TRBJ2-7 better, the J assignment may be wrong. Germline CDR1 and CDR2: MNHNS and SASEGT. This CDR3 is built from 15 residues. The CDR3: CASSVLTGSSYEQYF. The DNA for the CDR3 is TGTGCCAGCAGCGTTTTGACAGGGAGCTCCTACGAGCAGTACTTC.

The gene calls are TRBV19 and TRBJ1-2; D unclear. The ends were cut back, 5 bases at V and 4 bases at J, with 23 bases in the middle. CDR3 length: 17 amino acids. Germline V lookup: CDR1 LNHDA, CDR2 SQIVND (reference sequence). CDR3 sequence reads: CASSARLANRKTYGYTF. The CDR3 bases are TGTGCCAGTAGTGCGAGGTTGGCAAATCGAAAGACCTATGGCTACACCTTC.

The genes are TRBV7-6 and TRBJ2-5; 10 nucleotides agree with TRBD2. Germline V gene lookup returns CDR1 SGHVS and CDR2 FNYEAQ. With 8 bases clipped from V and 5 bases from J, the junction kept 11 bases outside the gene matches. This CDR3 is 15 amino acids long. The CDR3 protein is CASGISGGFRETQYF. As DNA, the CDR3 is TGTGCCAGCGGAATTAGCGGGGGGTTTAGGGAGACCCAGTACTTC.

This chain joins TRBV4-1 and TRBJ2-1; 7 bases fit TRBD2. Germline V gene data show CDR1 as MGHRA and CDR2 as YSYEKL. The CDR3 consists of 18 residues. V trimming: 4 bases; J trimming: 6 bases; junction bases outside the gene matches: 18. In DNA, the CDR3 is TGCGCCAGCAGCCTTACACCCCCACGGACCGGGGAGGGCAATGAGCAGTTCTTC. It translates to CASSLTPPRTGEGNEQFF.

This clone was detected only once. Within the sample, other DNA sequences also encode this same CDR3. CDR3 nucleotide sequence: TGTGCCATCAGTGAGTCGCCCCCGAGGGGGGGGGCTTTCTTT. Amino acids: CAISESPPRGGAFF. The J gene is TRBJ1-1, the V gene TRBV10-3, with a weak D call TRBD1 (6 bases). Germline CDR1 ENHRY, CDR2 SYGVKD. This CDR3 has 14 residues. Trimming cost V 0 bases and J 11 bases, with 16 bases left between them.

The gene calls are TRBV5-6 and TRBJ1-1; 7 bases agree with TRBD1. V was pared by 0 bases and J by 3 bases, with 5 bases of the junction left unmatched. The germline V gene encodes CDR1 SGHDT and CDR2 YYEEEE. This CDR3 spans 15 amino acids. The CDR3 reads CASSLGGQHYTEAFF. The CDR3 coding sequence is TGTGCCAGCAGCTTGGGGGGACAGCATTACACTGAAGCTTTCTTT.

This sequence joins TRBV7-9 and TRBJ2-7, with TRBD2 matching over 10 bases. Germline V gene lookup returns CDR1 SEHNR and CDR2 FQNEAQ (reference sequence). Trimming cost V 0 bases and J 4 bases; bases outside gene matches: 9. The CDR3 is 17 amino acids. The CDR3 DNA is TGTGCCAGCAGCTTAGCCCTAACCACTAGCGGGGTGTACGAGCAGTACTTC. Translating it yields CASSLALTTSGVYEQYF.

The chain carries TRBV6-6 and TRBJ2-2; 12 nucleotides match TRBD2. In germline, CDR1 is MNHNY, CDR2 SVGAGI (reference sequence). The CDR3 extends over 16 amino acids. The V and J ends lost 7 bases and 0 bases, in that order; junction bases with no gene match: 3. Written as DNA, the CDR3 is TGTGCCAGCAAAACTAGCGGGGGGTCGAACACCGGGGAGCTGTTTTTT. It codes for CASKTSGGSNTGELFF.

The J gene is TRBJ2-2, the V gene TRBV7-9; 9 positions agree with TRBD1. Losses at the gene ends were 5 bases for V and 7 bases for J; bases not matched to a gene: 11. The CDR3 has 16 amino acids. Germline V CDR1 and CDR2: SEHNR, FQNEAQ (reference sequence). For the CDR3, the DNA is TGTGCCAGCAGCGGACGGACAGGGGCCCAAGGCGGGGAGCTGTTTTTT. Its translation: CASSGRTGAQGGELFF.

This clone has a handful of counts. The gene calls are TRBV5-8 and TRBJ1-4; 7 nucleotides align to TRBD1. CDR1 and CDR2 from the germline V gene are SGHTS and YDEGEE. Trimming cost V 4 bases and J 8 bases; bases outside gene matches: 11. This CDR3 has 15 amino acids. The CDR3 loop is CASSPYRGVVEKLFF. The CDR3 coding sequence is TGTGCCAGCAGCCCCTACAGGGGCGTAGTCGAAAAACTGTTTTTT.

The genes are TRBV9 and TRBJ2-1, with TRBD1 identical over 7 bases. This CDR3 has 12 amino acids. Germline CDR1 reads SGDLS; CDR2 reads YYNGEE. Trimming took 10 bases from V and 4 from J; bases not matched to a gene: 5. The CDR3 bases are TGTGCCGCCGGGGACAGATACAATGAGCAGTTCTTC. Encoded protein: CAAGDRYNEQFF.

This rearrangement joins TRBV30 to TRBJ2-3, with 7 bases aligning to TRBD2. Germline CDR1 is GTSNPN and CDR2 is SVGIG (reference sequence). This CDR3 comprises 14 residues. The ends lost 0 bases at V and 5 bases at J; junction bases unmatched: 5. This chain's CDR3 is CAWSVLREGDTQYF. In nucleotides, the CDR3 is TGTGCCTGGAGTGTACTCAGGGAGGGAGATACGCAGTATTTT. The variable domain in full, completed from reference TRBV30 and TRBJ2-3, reads SQTIHQWPATLVQPVGSPLSLECTVEGTSNPNLYWYRQAAGRGLQLLFYSVGIGQISSEVPQNLSASRPQDRQFILSSKKLLLSDSGFYLCAWSVLREGDTQYFGPGTRLTVL.

The J gene is TRBJ2-5, the V gene TRBV10-3; D not certain. The J call is doubtful: the DNA matches TRBJ2-7 better. This CDR3 is built from 14 residues. Per the germline V gene, CDR1 is ENHRY and CDR2 is SYGVKD. CDR3 nucleotides: TGTGCCATCAGTGAGAGGTGGAGCTCCTACGAGCAGTACTTC. Residues: CAISERWSSYEQYF.

The rearrangement links TRBV7-9 to TRBJ1-2, with TRBD1 as a possible D gene (5 bases). Trimming removed 2 bases at V and 0 bases at J, with 10 bases between. CDR1 and CDR2 (germline): SEHNR, FQNEAQ (reference sequence). CDR3 length: 15 amino acids. CDR3 sequence reads: CASSLRGGANYGYTF. For the CDR3, the DNA is TGTGCCAGCAGCTTACGGGGGGGAGCTAACTATGGCTACACCTTC.

The chain uses TRBV18 and TRBJ1-4; tentative D call: TRBD1 (6 bases). Germline CDR1 is KGHSH and CDR2 is LQKENI. The CDR3 runs 14 residues. V was clipped by 2 bases and J by 4 bases, with 8 bases between them. As DNA, the CDR3 is TGTGCCAGCTCACCAGGACAGAATAATGAAAAACTGTTTTTT. Amino acids: CASSPGQNNEKLFF.

The chain uses TRBV29-1 and TRBJ2-6; 10 bases align to TRBD1. The length of the CDR3 is 16 residues. Germline assignment: CDR1 SQVTM and CDR2 ANQGSEA. V trimming: 4 bases; J trimming: 0 bases; junction bases outside the gene matches: 3. The CDR3 DNA sequence: TGCAGCGTTGGGGGACAGGGGTTCTCTGGGGCCAACGTCCTGACTTTC. Residues: CSVGGQGFSGANVLTF.

The chain links TRBV6-4 to TRBJ2-4; TRBD1 matches at 8 bases. The V segment lost 5 bases and the J segment 0 bases; nucleotides outside the gene matches: 12. The CDR3 loop spans 18 amino acids. Germline V gene lookup returns CDR1 MRHNA and CDR2 SNTAGT. The CDR3 sequence: CASSQMATGGLAKNIQYF. The CDR3 region has the DNA TGTGCCAGCAGTCAAATGGCTACAGGGGGACTAGCCAAAAACATTCAGTACTTC.

The chain employs TRBV11-3 and TRBJ2-5, with 15 bases lining up with TRBD2. CDR1 and CDR2 from the germline V gene are SGHNT and YENEEA. The CDR3 consists of 18 residues. Trimming at V came to 1 base and at J to 4 bases, leaving 7 bases not matched to a gene. The CDR3 region has the DNA TGTGCCAGCAGCTTAGGACCGGGACTAGCGGGGGGCCGAGAGACCCAGTACTTC. It yields the protein CASSLGPGLAGGRETQYF.

The chain combines TRBV21-1 with TRBJ2-7; the D call in the table, TRBD2, was not verified against the DNA. TRBV21-1 is tagged as a pseudogene. The CDR3 runs to 17 residues. The CDR3, as DNA: TGTGCCAGCAGCAAAGCCGAAGAAGCGGGAGGGCCTCGGGAGCAGTACTTC. Translated, it gives CASSKAEEAGGPREQYF.

This chain joins TRBV13 and TRBJ2-1, with a weak D call TRBD1 (5 bases). Germline loops: CDR1 PRHDT, CDR2 FYEKMQ (reference sequence). Trimming removed 2 bases at V and 9 bases at J, with 17 bases between. This CDR3 spans 15 amino acids. The CDR3 spells CASSLLGGRTGEQFF. CDR3 bases: TGTGCCAGCAGCTTACTAGGCGGACGTACAGGTGAGCAGTTCTTC.

The chain has TRBV10-3 and TRBJ2-5, with 8 bases identical to TRBD2. Germline lookup yields CDR1 ENHRY and CDR2 SYGVKD. J gave up 11 bases and V 4 bases, and 15 bases lay outside the gene matches. The CDR3 runs 15 residues. In nucleotides, the CDR3 is TGTGCCATCAGTGTGGCAGCGGGGGACCTGGGAGAGCAGTACTTC. Its translation: CAISVAAGDLGEQYF.

The chain has TRBV27 and TRBJ2-3; 12 bases align to TRBD1. Trimming cost V 3 bases and J 4 bases; bases outside gene matches: 8. Germline CDR1 reads MNHEY; CDR2 reads SMNVEV (reference sequence). This CDR3 contains 17 residues. Here the CDR3 reads CASSFISGTGGPDTQYF. As DNA, the CDR3 is TGTGCCAGCAGTTTTATCTCCGGGACAGGGGGCCCAGATACGCAGTATTTT.